Below are 20 T cell receptor beta chains sequenced from a single sample in a study of PD-1 and CTLA-4 blockade in melanoma. Repertoires were generated with immunoSEQ multiplex PCR, while TCRdb's copy carries only in-frame clones and drops some. The table includes approximately 15,000 clones, 70% to 80% detected once. The sequencing used CD8+ T cells from peripheral blood, collected from a patient given anti-PD-1 treatment. Receptors were obtained from a human donor with melanoma.

The V call is TRBV10-2, the J call TRBJ2-3; D not resolved. The CDR3 loop spans 14 amino acids. Trimming took off 0 bases at V and 4 bases at J, with 8 bases between the two ends. Germline V gene data show CDR1 as WSHSY and CDR2 as SAAADI. CDR3 sequence reads: CASSESTRADTQYF. For the CDR3, the DNA is TGCGCCAGCAGTGAGTCGACCCGAGCAGATACGCAGTATTTT.

This clone was recorded a few times. This rearrangement joins TRBV7-9 to TRBJ1-1; TRBD1 agrees at 10 bases. The CDR3 totals 17 residues. V gave up 9 bases and J gave up 8 bases; unmatched junction bases: 21. Germline V gene data show CDR1 as SEHNR and CDR2 as FQNEAQ (reference sequence). In DNA form, the CDR3 reads TGTGCCAGTTGGAGAGGGACAGGGGCCCCCTACGAAGTGGAAGCTTTCTTT. As protein: CASWRGTGAPYEVEAFF.

The chain joins TRBV5-1 to TRBJ2-7, with 8 bases that match TRBD1. This CDR3 region has 14 residues. The germline V gene encodes CDR1 SGHRS and CDR2 YFSETQ. V lost 3 bases, J lost 0 bases, and 2 bases stayed unmatched. CDR3 bases: TGCGCCAGCAGCTCCGGGACAGGCTCCTACGAGCAGTACTTC. Translation gives CASSSGTGSYEQYF.

This clone was seen more than once but under ten times. The chain joins TRBV27 to TRBJ1-3; D gene ambiguous. The germline gives CDR1 MNHEY, CDR2 SMNVEV (reference sequence). The CDR3 runs 15 residues. The V end was cut by 5 bases, the J end by 2 bases, with 13 bases between. The CDR3, as DNA: TGTGCCAGCAGTCCCCGGAGGGTGGCTGGAAACACCATATATTTT. It yields the protein CASSPRRVAGNTIYF.

This clone has just one count. The genes are TRBV5-4 and TRBJ2-7; D is unresolved. Germline lookup yields CDR1 SGHNT and CDR2 YYREEE (reference sequence). V shed 0 bases and J shed 5 bases, with 12 bases lying between them. The CDR3 covers 14 residues. The CDR3 spells CASSLDRFANEQYF. The CDR3 DNA reads TGTGCCAGCAGCTTGGACCGCTTCGCCAACGAGCAGTACTTC.

This clone was detected only a few times. The chain employs TRBV27 and TRBJ2-3; D not resolved. The CDR3 runs to 14 residues. V was trimmed by 7 bases and J by 5 bases, leaving 16 bases between them. Germline loops: CDR1 MNHEY, CDR2 SMNVEV (reference sequence). The CDR3 region is CASTRLSGEDTQYF. The DNA of the CDR3 is TGTGCCAGCACTCGACTGTCGGGCGAAGATACGCAGTATTTT.

The rearrangement joins TRBV2 to TRBJ2-1, with D possibly being TRBD2 (6 bases). CDR1 and CDR2 from the germline V gene are SNHLY and FYNNEI. CDR3 length: 15 residues. Trimming cost V 4 bases and J 6 bases, with 16 bases left between them. This CDR3 is CASSVVVGGSNEQFF. CDR3 coding DNA: TGTGCCAGCAGTGTGGTGGTGGGAGGTTCCAATGAGCAGTTCTTC. The entire variable domain, with the rest obtained from reference TRBV2 and TRBJ2-1, is as follows: EPEVTQTPSHQVTQMGQEVILRCVPISNHLYFYWYRQILGQKVEFLVSFYNNEISEKSEIFDDQFSVERPDGSNFTLKIRSTKLEDSAMYFCASSVVVGGSNEQFFGPGTRLTVL.

The chain employs TRBV18 and TRBJ2-1; TRBD2 matches 7 bases. This CDR3 is built from 15 residues. Germline V gene lookup returns CDR1 KGHSH and CDR2 LQKENI. The J segment lost 8 bases and the V segment lost 0 bases, leaving 7 bases of the junction unmatched. CDR3 bases: TGTGCCAGCTCACCACCCTCCGGGACTAAGGATGAGCAGTTCTTC. Translation: CASSPPSGTKDEQFF.

The chain has TRBV20-1 and TRBJ2-3; TRBD1 might be the D (5 bases). Deletions cut 3 bases from V and 0 bases from J, with 13 bases between. Germline CDR1 and CDR2: DFQATT and SNEGSKA (reference sequence). CDR3 length equals 15 residues. The CDR3 nucleotides are TGCAGTGCTAGTGGACAACAAACTAGCACAGATACGCAGTATTTT. Protein: CSASGQQTSTDTQYF.

This chain links TRBV5-1 with TRBJ2-1, with D perhaps TRBD2 (6 bases). CDR3 length: 15 residues. V lost 2 bases and J 8 bases, leaving 17 bases between the germline ends. The germline V gene encodes CDR1 SGHRS and CDR2 YFSETQ. The CDR3, as DNA: TGCGCCAGCAGCTTTCGGTGGGAGGCTAGGGATGAGCAGTTCTTC. Amino acids: CASSFRWEARDEQFF.

The chain joins TRBV6-6 to TRBJ1-2; 7 nucleotides match TRBD1. The CDR3 extends over 14 amino acids. Germline loops: CDR1 MNHNY, CDR2 SVGAGI (reference sequence). V lost 2 bases and J lost 4; bases outside the gene matches: 4. The CDR3 sequence is CASSYGQEVYGYTF. The CDR3 nucleotides are TGTGCCAGCAGTTACGGACAGGAGGTCTATGGCTACACCTTC.

This clone was observed a single time. This chain joins TRBV11-2 and TRBJ2-3; D unresolved. Trimming shortened V by 5 bases and J by 7 bases, and 4 bases separated the two germline ends. Germline V lookup: CDR1 SGHAT, CDR2 FQNNGV. The CDR3 is 10 residues long. The CDR3 region is CASSHHTQYF. In DNA, the CDR3 is TGTGCCAGCAGCCACCATACGCAGTATTTT.

The chain combines TRBV30 with TRBJ2-7, with D possibly being TRBD1 (6 bases). V was trimmed by 4 bases and J by 7 bases, leaving 14 bases between them. Germline assignment: CDR1 GTSNPN and CDR2 SVGIG (reference sequence). The CDR3 sequence is 12 residues long. CDR3 DNA sequence: TGTGCCTGGACCCAGGGGACGGGAGAGCAGTACTTC. As protein: CAWTQGTGEQYF.

This sequence joins TRBV10-3 and TRBJ2-1; D perhaps matches TRBD2 (7 bases). The CDR3 spans 15 residues. CDR1 is ENHRY, CDR2 SYGVKD, per germline. V was shortened by 2 bases and J by 6 bases, with 14 bases between the two germline ends. Here the CDR3 DNA reads TGTGCCATCAGTGAGCGGGAGGTAGGGGGCAATGAGCAGTTCTTC. Residues: CAISEREVGGNEQFF.

V is TRBV12-5 and J is TRBJ1-1; D remains ambiguous. The CDR3 is 14 amino acids. CDR1 and CDR2 from the germline V gene are LGHNT and FRNRAP. V was shortened by 6 bases and J by 4 bases, with 15 bases between the two germline ends. The CDR3 nucleotides are TGTGCTAGTGGACCATTCCAGGATCTCACTGAAGCTTTCTTT. Translated: CASGPFQDLTEAFF.

This clone has a handful of counts. The V and J genes are TRBV11-3 and TRBJ2-3; D perhaps matches TRBD2 (6 bases). V lost 0 bases and J 3 bases, leaving 13 bases between the germline ends. Germline CDR1 reads SGHNT; CDR2 reads YENEEA. This CDR3 contains 16 residues. The CDR3 DNA reads TGTGCCAGCAGCTTAGATCAAGTCGGGGGTACAGATACGCAGTATTTT. Translating gives CASSLDQVGGTDTQYF.

V gene TRBV5-5 combines with J gene TRBJ2-1; D may correspond to TRBD1 or TRBD2 (6 bases each). Germline CDR1 is SGHKS and CDR2 is YYEKEE (reference sequence). This CDR3 is 14 amino acids long. Trimming removed 0 bases at V and 10 bases at J, with 14 bases between. The chain's CDR3 is CASSLAMGGGEQFF. The CDR3 nucleotides read TGTGCCAGCAGCTTGGCCATGGGGGGCGGGGAGCAGTTCTTC.

V and J are TRBV6-5 and TRBJ1-5; D unresolved. The CDR3 totals 14 residues. The ends were cut back, 8 bases at V and 0 bases at J, with 11 bases in the middle. Germline CDR1 MNHEY, CDR2 SVGAGI. Here the CDR3 DNA reads TGTGCCAGCGGAACAGAGAATAGCAATCAGCCCCAGCATTTT. Translated: CASGTENSNQPQHF.

V gene TRBV5-6 combines with J gene TRBJ2-5, with D maybe TRBD2 (6 bases). This CDR3 comprises 16 residues. Per the germline V gene, CDR1 is SGHDT and CDR2 is YYEEEE. V was cut by 3 bases and J by 6 bases, with 21 bases left in between. CDR3 nucleotide sequence: TGTGCCAGCAGCTCCCTGTACGTGGAGGGCCGGAAGACCCAGTACTTC. Protein sequence: CASSSLYVEGRKTQYF.

The chain carries TRBV7-9 and TRBJ2-5, with a weak D call TRBD1 (6 bases). CDR1 is SEHNR, CDR2 FQNEAQ, per germline (reference sequence). Trimming took off 0 bases at V and 4 bases at J, with 15 bases between the two ends. The CDR3 extends over 16 amino acids. Here the CDR3 reads CASSLAVNRVGETQYF. The CDR3 nucleotides are TGTGCCAGCAGCTTAGCCGTAAACAGGGTTGGAGAGACCCAGTACTTC.